This TCR beta chain was retrieved from a study of T-cell reconstitution after alpha-beta-depleted transplantation in children. Unique molecular identifiers were built into the TCRbeta library. TCRdb reprocessed the PCR reads with MiXCR, giving one entry per CDR3 protein. The table records around 440,000 distinct CDR3 sequences, around 15% of them present only once. This clonotype was detected a few times. Its antigen remains unidentified. Study-wide results and caveats: A year had passed since transplant, and T-cell counts and diversity by then came mostly from newly produced T cells.

With V trimmed by 3 bases and J by 3 bases, 9 bases remained unmatched. The CDR3 has 17 amino acids. Germline assignment: CDR1 KGHSH and CDR2 LQKENI. This material consisted of PBMCs, mostly from graft donor cells, taken 360 days after TCRalphabeta/CD19-depleted stem cell transplant. The TCR was taken from a boy in the first two years of life who had a stem cell transplant for Wiskott-Aldrich syndrome, so the T cells may come from the graft donor. The gene calls are TRBV18 and TRBJ2-2; 8 bases map to TRBD2. CDR3 loop: CASSPIRAGGYTGELFF. In DNA, the CDR3 is TGTGCCAGCTCACCCATTCGCGCGGGAGGATACACCGGGGAGCTGTTTTTT.